This T cell receptor beta chain was profiled in a study of patients and donors after allogeneic stem cell transplantation. Between the trimmed V and J ends, which lost 1 base and 2 bases, there was a span of 14 bases. This CDR3 contains 16 residues. TCRdb called the RT-PCR reads again in MiXCR, with one record for every CDR3 protein. Among 150,000 to 200,000 distinct CDR3 sequences, about 24% were seen once, and the ten largest hold 25% to 30%. The source material was blood, either unsorted or a sorted T cell fraction (not recorded which). The V call is TRBV12-3 or TRBV12-4, the J call TRBJ2-5, with D possibly being TRBD2 (5 bases). The TCR originated in a human donor who was either an allogeneic HSCT recipient or a stem cell or donor lymphocyte infusion donor (not recorded which). It is not recorded whose cells these are; they may come from a transplant donor. Here the CDR3 reads CASSLVGATAQETQYF. In DNA, the CDR3 is TGTGCCAGCAGTTTAGTGGGAGCCACGGCTCAAGAGACCCAGTACTTC.